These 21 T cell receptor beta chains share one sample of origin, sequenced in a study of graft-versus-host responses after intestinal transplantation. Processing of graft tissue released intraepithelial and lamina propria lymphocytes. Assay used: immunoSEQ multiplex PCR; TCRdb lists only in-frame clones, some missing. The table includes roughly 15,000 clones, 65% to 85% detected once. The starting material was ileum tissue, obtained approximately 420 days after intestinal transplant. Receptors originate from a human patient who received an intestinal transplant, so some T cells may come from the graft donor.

As DNA, the CDR3 is TGTGCCAGCAGCTTAAACCCCGGGAAATATGGCTACACCTTC. This gives the protein CASSLNPGKYGYTF. The chain has TRBV11-2 and TRBJ1-2; D remains ambiguous. This CDR3 has 14 residues. In germline, CDR1 is SGHAT, CDR2 FQNNGV. The germline V and J ends were trimmed by 2 bases and 5 bases, with 12 bases remaining between them.

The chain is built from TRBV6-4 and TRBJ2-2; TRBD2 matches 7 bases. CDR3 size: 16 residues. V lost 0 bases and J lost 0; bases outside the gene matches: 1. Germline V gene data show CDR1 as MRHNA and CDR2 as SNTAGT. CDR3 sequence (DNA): TGTGCCAGCAGTGACTCGGGGGGGGCGAACACCGGGGAGCTGTTTTTT. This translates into CASSDSGGANTGELFF.

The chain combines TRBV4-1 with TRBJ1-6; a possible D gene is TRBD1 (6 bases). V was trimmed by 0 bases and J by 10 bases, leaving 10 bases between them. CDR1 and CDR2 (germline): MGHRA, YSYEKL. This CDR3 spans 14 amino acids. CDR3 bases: TGCGCCAGCAGCCAAGAGGGGGCGGGATCACCCCTCCACTTT. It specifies CASSQEGAGSPLHF.

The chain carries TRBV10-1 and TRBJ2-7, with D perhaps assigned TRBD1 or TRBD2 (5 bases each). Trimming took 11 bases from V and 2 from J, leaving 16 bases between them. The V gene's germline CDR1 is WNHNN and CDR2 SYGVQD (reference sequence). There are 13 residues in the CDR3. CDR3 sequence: CAPVWGYTYEQYF. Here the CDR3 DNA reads TGCGCCCCGGTATGGGGGTACACCTACGAGCAGTACTTC.

The CDR3 DNA reads as TGTGCCAGCAGCTTGGGGGGCCAGGGGGCTTCAACTAGCACAGATACGCAGTATTTT. Translating gives CASSLGGQGASTSTDTQYF. The chain joins TRBV5-4 to TRBJ2-3; 8 bases map to TRBD1. The CDR3 totals 19 residues. Germline CDR1 SGHNT, CDR2 YYREEE (reference sequence). The V segment lost 0 bases and the J segment 0 bases; nucleotides outside the gene matches: 12.

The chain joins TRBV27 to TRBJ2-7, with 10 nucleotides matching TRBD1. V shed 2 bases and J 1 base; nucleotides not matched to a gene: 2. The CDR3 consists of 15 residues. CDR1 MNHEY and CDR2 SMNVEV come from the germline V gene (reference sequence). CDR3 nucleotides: TGTGCCAGCAGTTTACGACAGGGGGCATCCTACGAGCAGTACTTC. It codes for CASSLRQGASYEQYF.

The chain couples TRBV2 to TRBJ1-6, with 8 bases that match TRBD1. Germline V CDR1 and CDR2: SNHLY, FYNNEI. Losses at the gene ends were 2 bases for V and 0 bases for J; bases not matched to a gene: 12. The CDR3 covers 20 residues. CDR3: CASSELDRAPIGSYNSPLHF. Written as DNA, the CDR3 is TGTGCCAGCAGTGAATTGGACAGGGCCCCTATCGGCTCCTATAATTCACCCCTCCACTTT.

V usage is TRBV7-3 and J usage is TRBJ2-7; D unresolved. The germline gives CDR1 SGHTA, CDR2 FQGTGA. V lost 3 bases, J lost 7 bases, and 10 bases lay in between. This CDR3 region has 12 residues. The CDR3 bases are TGTGCCAGCAGCTTGTCCCCCGGAGAGCAGTACTTC. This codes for CASSLSPGEQYF.

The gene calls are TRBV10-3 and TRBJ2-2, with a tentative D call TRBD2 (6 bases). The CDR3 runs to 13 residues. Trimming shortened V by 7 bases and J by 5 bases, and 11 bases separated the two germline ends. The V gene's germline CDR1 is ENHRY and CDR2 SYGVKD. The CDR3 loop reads CAITGTGTGELFF. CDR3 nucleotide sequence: TGTGCCATCACTGGGACTGGTACCGGGGAGCTGTTTTTT.

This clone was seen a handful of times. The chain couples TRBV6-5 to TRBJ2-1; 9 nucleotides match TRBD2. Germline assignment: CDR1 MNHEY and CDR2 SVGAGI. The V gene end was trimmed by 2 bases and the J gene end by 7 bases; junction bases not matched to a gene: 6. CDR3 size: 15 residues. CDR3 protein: CASSYARGGKNEQFF. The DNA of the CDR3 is TGTGCCAGCAGTTACGCGCGGGGGGGTAAAAATGAGCAGTTCTTC.

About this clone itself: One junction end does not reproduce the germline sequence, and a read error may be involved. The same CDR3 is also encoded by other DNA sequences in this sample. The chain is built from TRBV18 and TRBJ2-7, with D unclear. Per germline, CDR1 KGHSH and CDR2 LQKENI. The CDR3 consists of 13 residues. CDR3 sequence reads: CASSPTDSYEQYF. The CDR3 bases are TGCGCCAGCTCACCCACAGACTCCTACGAGCAGTACTTC.

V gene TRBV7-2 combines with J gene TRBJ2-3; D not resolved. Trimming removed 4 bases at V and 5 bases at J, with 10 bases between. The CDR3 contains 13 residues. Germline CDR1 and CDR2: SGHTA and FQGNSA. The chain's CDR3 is CASSWYLGDTQYF. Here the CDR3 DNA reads TGTGCCAGCAGCTGGTACTTGGGAGATACGCAGTATTTT.

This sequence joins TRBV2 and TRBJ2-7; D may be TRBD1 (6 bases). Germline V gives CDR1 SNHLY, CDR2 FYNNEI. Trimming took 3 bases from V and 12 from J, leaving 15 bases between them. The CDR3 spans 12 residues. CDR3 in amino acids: CASSDDTGKAYF. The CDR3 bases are TGTGCCAGCAGTGATGACACAGGGAAAGCGTACTTC. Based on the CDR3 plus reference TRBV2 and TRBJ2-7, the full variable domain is EPEVTQTPSHQVTQMGQEVILRCVPISNHLYFYWYRQILGQKVEFLVSFYNNEISEKSEIFDDQFSVERPDGSNFTLKIRSTKLEDSAMYFCASSDDTGKAYFGPGTRLTVT.

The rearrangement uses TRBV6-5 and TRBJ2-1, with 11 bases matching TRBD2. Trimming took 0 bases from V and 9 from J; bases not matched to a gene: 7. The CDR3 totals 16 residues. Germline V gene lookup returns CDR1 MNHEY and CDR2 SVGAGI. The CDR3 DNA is TGTGCCAGCAGTTACTCGATGGGCCTAGCGGGGGGTGAGCAGTTCTTC. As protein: CASSYSMGLAGGEQFF.

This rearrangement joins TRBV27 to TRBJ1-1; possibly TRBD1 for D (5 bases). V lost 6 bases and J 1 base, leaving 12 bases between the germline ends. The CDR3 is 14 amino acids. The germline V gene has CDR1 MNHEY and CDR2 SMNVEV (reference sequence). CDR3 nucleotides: TGTGCCAGCAGCTCAGGGATTGGGAACACTGAAGCTTTCTTT. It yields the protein CASSSGIGNTEAFF.

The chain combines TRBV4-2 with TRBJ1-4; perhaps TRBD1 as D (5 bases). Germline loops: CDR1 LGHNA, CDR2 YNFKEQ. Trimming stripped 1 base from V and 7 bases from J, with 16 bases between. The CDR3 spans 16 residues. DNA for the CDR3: TGTGCCAGCAGCCAAGGCCCCTTGGGGCAAGGTGAAAAACTGTTTTTT. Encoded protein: CASSQGPLGQGEKLFF.

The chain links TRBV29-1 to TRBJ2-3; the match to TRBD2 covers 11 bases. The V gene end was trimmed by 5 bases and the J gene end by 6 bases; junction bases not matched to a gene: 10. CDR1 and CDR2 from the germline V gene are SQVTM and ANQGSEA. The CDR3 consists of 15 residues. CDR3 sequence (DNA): TGCAGCGTTTTAGGGACTAGCGGTCCTTCGGATACGCAGTATTTT. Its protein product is CSVLGTSGPSDTQYF.

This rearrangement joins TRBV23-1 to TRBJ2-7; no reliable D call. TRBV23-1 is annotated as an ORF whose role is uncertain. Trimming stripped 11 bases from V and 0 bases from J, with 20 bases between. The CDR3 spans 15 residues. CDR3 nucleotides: TGCGCCTACTCTCTTCGGGTTTCTTGCTCCTACGAGCAGTACTTC. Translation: CAYSLRVSCSYEQYF.

DNA for the CDR3: TGTGCCAGCAGCTTCCCAGGGGATGAGCAGTTCTTC. Its protein is CASSFPGDEQFF. This chain uses TRBV11-3 with TRBJ2-1, with D perhaps matching TRBD1 (6 bases). Between the trimmed V and J ends, which lost 3 bases and 8 bases, there was a span of 8 bases. Per the germline V gene, CDR1 is SGHNT and CDR2 is YENEEA. The CDR3 has 12 amino acids.

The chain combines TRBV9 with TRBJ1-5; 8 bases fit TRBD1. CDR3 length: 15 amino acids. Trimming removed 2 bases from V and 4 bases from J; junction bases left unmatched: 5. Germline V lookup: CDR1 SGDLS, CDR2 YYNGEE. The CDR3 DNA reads TGTGCCAGCAGCGTGGAACAGGGGGAGAATCAGCCCCAGCATTTT. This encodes CASSVEQGENQPQHF. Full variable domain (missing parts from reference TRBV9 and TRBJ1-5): DSGVTQTPKHLITATGQRVTLRCSPRSGDLSVYWYQQSLDQGLQFLIQYYNGEERAKGNILERFSAQQFPDLHSELNLSSLELGDSALYFCASSVEQGENQPQHFGDGTRLSIL.

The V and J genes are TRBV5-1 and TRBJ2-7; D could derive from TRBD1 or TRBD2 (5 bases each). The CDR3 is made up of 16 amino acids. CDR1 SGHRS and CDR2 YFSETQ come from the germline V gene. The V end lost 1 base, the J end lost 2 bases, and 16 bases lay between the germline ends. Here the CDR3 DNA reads TGCGCCAGCAGCTTGTTATCCCGGGACCGAGCCTACGAGCAGTACTTC. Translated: CASSLLSRDRAYEQYF.